The source of this TCR beta chain is a study of siplizumab effects on memory and regulatory T cells (dated by TCRdb to the late 2010s). As for the study more broadly: The study looked at the effect of siplizumab, an anti-CD2 antibody, on alloreactive T-cell subsets in allogeneic mixed lymphocyte reactions made from human PBMCs. Study-wide conclusions, independent of this receptor: Siplizumab significantly reduced the cumulative frequency of alloreactive sequences traceable to unstimulated CD4+ memory T cells. Among mappable alloreactive CD4+ clones, an average Treg-derived fraction of over 60% was observed with siplizumab, compared with roughly 27% in control reactions. About 80-96% of proliferating CD4+ or CD8+ clones could not be given a naive or memory phenotype. No functional confirmation was obtained for the suppressive function of proliferating Tregs from siplizumab cultures. Greater diversity appeared to be present in unstimulated naive T cells than in memory T cells, and a substantial contribution to the alloresponse seemed to be made by naive cells. Sequences below about 10^-5 frequency were poorly captured, so only a minor fraction of alloreactive clones could be mapped to unstimulated subsets.

With regard to this clone: This receptor's antigen is unknown. Base quality data are lacking; no much larger clone is found one base away.

Receptors were amplified or captured by the immunoSEQ multiplex PCR assay. Each sample had about 10^5 TCR templates assayed by the deep sequencing platform. Genomic DNA extracted from sorted T cells was used for TCRbeta CDR3 sequencing. In the source study's methods: The R programming language was used for the clonal analysis of the TCRbeta CDR3 data. Comparing unstimulated samples against CFSE-low samples taken after the reaction was how alloreactive CD4+ and CD8+ clones were defined. Alloreactive CD4+ clones were assigned to regulatory or non-regulatory origin by matching sequences to sorted unstimulated Treg and non-Treg repertoires. In its TCRdb copy, this immuneACCESS table keeps in-frame sequences only and misses some clones. Where compared with another copy, unresolved V genes explain less than half of these, and the others have no known cause. V, J and clone size reflect that table, while D and trimming were determined from the DNA. This sample has around 100,000 clones in its table, and 91% of those were observed once. The ten largest clones capture over 0.12% of the sample.

Sorted unstimulated T cells and proliferating T cells recovered from mixed lymphocyte reactions underwent TCRbeta CDR3 sequencing. Fresh whole blood from approximately ten HLA-typed healthy donors was used to isolate PBMCs. CDR1 is given as MDHEN and CDR2 as SYDVKM, both from the germline V gene. The CDR3 runs 15 amino acids, cysteine and phenylalanine included. Only the CDR3 part of the read is kept: 45 bases, read in frame from the first base. Unmatched junction bases come to 7, with V trimmed by 2 bases and J by 5 bases. Recombination connected TRBV28 to TRBJ1-2, with 8 bases aligning to TRBD1. This sequence was found in a human donor in good health. The specimen sequenced was CD4+ T cells sorted from blood. The CDR3: CASSLTSGQGYGYTF. The sequence in DNA is TGTGCCAGCAGTTTAACCAGCGGACAGGGATATGGCTACACCTTC.